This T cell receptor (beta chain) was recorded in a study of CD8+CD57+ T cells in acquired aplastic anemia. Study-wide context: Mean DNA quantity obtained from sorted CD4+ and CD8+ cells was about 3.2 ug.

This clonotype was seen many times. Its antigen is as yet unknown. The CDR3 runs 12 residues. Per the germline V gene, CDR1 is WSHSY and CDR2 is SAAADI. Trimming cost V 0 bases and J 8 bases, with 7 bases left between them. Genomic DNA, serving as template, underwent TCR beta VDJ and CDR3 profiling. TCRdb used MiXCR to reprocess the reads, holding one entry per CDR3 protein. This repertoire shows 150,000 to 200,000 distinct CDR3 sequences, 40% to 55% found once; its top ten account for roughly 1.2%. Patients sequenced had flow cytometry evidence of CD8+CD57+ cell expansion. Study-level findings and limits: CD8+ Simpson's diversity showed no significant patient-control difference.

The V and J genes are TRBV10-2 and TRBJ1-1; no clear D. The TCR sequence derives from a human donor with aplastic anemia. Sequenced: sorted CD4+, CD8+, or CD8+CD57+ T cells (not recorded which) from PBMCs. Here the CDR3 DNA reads TGCGCCAGCAGTGAGTCGGGCAGGGAAGCTTTCTTT. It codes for CASSESGREAFF.